The rows below give T cell receptor beta chains drawn from one sample of a study of blood T cell repertoires in COVID-19. Sequencing used immunoSEQ multiplex PCR; TCRdb keeps in-frame clones, though not all of them. Of about 150,000 clones listed, about 82% were seen once; the top ten hold 6.2%. Sequences were obtained from PBMCs or T cells enriched from blood (not recorded which). These TCRs come from a woman aged 40 to 50 who had recovered from COVID-19. CDR3s include the opening cysteine and the closing phenylalanine or tryptophan. Each record gives: J gene, V gene, CDR3 protein.

>TRBJ2-1|TRBV11-3
CASSLRPSGSYEQFF
>TRBJ1-2|TRBV25-1
CASSTGYGYTF
>TRBJ2-3|TRBV3-1/TRBV3-2
CASSQEGLAEPVTYTDTQYF
>TRBJ2-5|TRBV25-1
CASSDYRQSQETQYF
>TRBJ2-7|TRBV11-2
CASSSHEGRAGGPYEQYF
>TRBJ2-3|TRBV11-2
CASSRLLRTDTQYF
>TRBJ1-1|TRBV28
CASHLPGAGGTEAFF
>TRBJ2-1|TRBV5-1
CASSALSGDEQFF
>TRBJ1-3|TRBV5-1
CASSLNTGSGNTIYF
>TRBJ1-1|TRBV7-8
CASSPTGQHPEAFF
>TRBJ1-2|TRBV5-4
CASSLMGQNYGYTF
>TRBJ2-5|TRBV7-3
CASSLFAFGRETQYF
>TRBJ2-7|TRBV2
CATQEVRGYEQYF
>TRBJ2-7|TRBV5-6
CASSLASGFSYEQYF
>TRBJ2-1|TRBV30
CAWRAPSPSGRADEQFF
>TRBJ1-6|TRBV30
CAWSALEGAGNSPLHF